Below are 18 T cell receptor beta chains sequenced from a single sample in a study of blood T cells in healthy people across ages. The second PCR ran roughly 6 to 11 cycles with a sample-barcoded 5' primer and J-beta primers. TCRdb re-called the 5' RACE reads through MiXCR, storing one row per CDR3 protein. The data contain hundreds of thousands of distinct CDR3 sequences, approximately 30% of them singletons. Sequenced material: blood. The receptors here all came from an elderly woman in good health.

This clonotype has just one count. The CDR3 loop is CASRATGYSPLHF. In nucleotides, the CDR3 is TGTGCCAGCAGGGCGACAGGGTATTCACCCCTCCACTTT. This sequence joins TRBV2 and TRBJ1-6; 7 nucleotides align to TRBD1. This CDR3 is 13 amino acids long. Germline V gene sequence: CDR1 SNHLY, CDR2 FYNNEI. Trimming removed 6 bases from V and 8 bases from J; junction bases left unmatched: 4.

J is TRBJ2-5 and V is TRBV9; TRBD1 agrees at 7 bases. There are 15 residues in the CDR3. In germline, CDR1 is SGDLS, CDR2 YYNGEE. Trimming at V came to 4 bases and at J to 5 bases, leaving 11 bases not matched to a gene. The CDR3 protein is CASSQRGGVTETQYF. The CDR3 DNA is TGTGCCAGCAGCCAAAGAGGGGGCGTTACCGAGACCCAGTACTTC. The full variable domain, with the rest looked up from reference TRBV9 and TRBJ2-5, is DSGVTQTPKHLITATGQRVTLRCSPRSGDLSVYWYQQSLDQGLQFLIQYYNGEERAKGNILERFSAQQFPDLHSELNLSSLELGDSALYFCASSQRGGVTETQYFGPGTRLLVL.

This clonotype was picked up many times. The rearrangement joins TRBV7-8 to TRBJ2-7; unclear D gene. The CDR3 is made up of 13 amino acids. Trimming left V 5 bases short and J 3 bases short, with 11 bases between. Germline loops: CDR1 SGHVS, CDR2 FQNEAQ. DNA of the CDR3: TGTGCCAGCAGCCCTCTAAGAAGCTACGAGCAGTACTTC. Amino acid sequence: CASSPLRSYEQYF.

The chain carries TRBV7-6 and TRBJ2-1; 8 bases line up with TRBD2. V shed 5 bases, J shed 6 bases, and the junction held 9 bases outside the gene matches. Germline values: CDR1 SGHVS, CDR2 FNYEAQ. The CDR3 covers 15 residues. The CDR3 sequence: CASSIERGYSNEQFF. The CDR3 region has the DNA TGTGCCAGCAGCATCGAGCGGGGGTATTCCAATGAGCAGTTCTTC.

This clonotype turned up a few times. The gene calls are TRBV5-1 and TRBJ2-5, with unresolved D. Deletions cut 2 bases from V and 2 bases from J, with 16 bases between. CDR3 length: 16 amino acids. The germline CDR1 and CDR2 sequences are SGHRS and YFSETQ. Here the CDR3 reads CASSLVVPAGQETQYF. As DNA, the CDR3 is TGCGCCAGCAGCTTAGTAGTACCCGCAGGACAAGAGACCCAGTACTTC.

The V gene is TRBV7-9, the J gene TRBJ2-3; D is possibly TRBD1 (5 bases). The CDR3 consists of 16 residues. Germline lookup yields CDR1 SEHNR and CDR2 FQNEAQ (reference sequence). Trimming removed 3 bases from V and 6 bases from J, with 19 bases in between. For the CDR3, the DNA is TGTGCCAGCAGCTTCTTAAGTGGTCTAGGGGCTGATACGCAGTATTTT. Protein: CASSFLSGLGADTQYF.

This clonotype was detected a few times. The chain is built from TRBV4-3 and TRBJ1-1; TRBD1 matches 7 bases. V was clipped by 3 bases and J by 1 base; unmatched bases: 8. Germline V gene sequence: CDR1 LGHNA, CDR2 YSLEER. CDR3 length equals 16 residues. The CDR3 nucleotides read TGCGCCAGCAGCCACGACAGGGTATCGGGGAACACTGAAGCTTTCTTT. Translating gives CASSHDRVSGNTEAFF.

In regard to this clonotype: A much larger clone lies one base from this, so it may be a read error. The chain has TRBV2 and TRBJ2-3; no clear D gene. V gave up 5 bases and J gave up 5 bases, with 17 bases separating them. This CDR3 spans 15 amino acids. Looked up from germline, CDR1 is SNHLY and CDR2 is FYNNEI. CDR3 coding DNA: TGTGCCAGCAGTCCGAACGTCCCGACTCAAGATACGCAGTATTTT. Amino acid sequence: CASSPNVPTQDTQYF. The full variable domain, in which reference TRBV2 and TRBJ2-3 provide the parts outside the CDR3, is EPEVTQTPSHQVTQMGQEVILRCVPISNHLYFYWYRQILGQKVEFLVSFYNNEISEKSEIFDDQFSVERPDGSNFTLKIRSTKLEDSAMYFCASSPNVPTQDTQYFGPGTRLTVL.

On this clonotype itself: This may arise from a read error, as a much more abundant clone is one base away. V gene TRBV20-1 combines with J gene TRBJ2-4; D perhaps matches TRBD2 (6 bases). Judging by the DNA end, TRBJ2-7 fits better; the J call may be wrong. Germline V gene sequence: CDR1 DFQATT, CDR2 SNEGSKA (reference sequence). The CDR3 runs 13 residues. CDR3 loop: CSVRLSGAYEQYF. For the CDR3, the DNA is TGCAGTGTTCGACTATCGGGGGCCTACGAGCAGTACTTC.

The genes are TRBV27 and TRBJ1-2, with a tentative D call TRBD1 (5 bases). The CDR3 runs to 14 residues. V was shortened by 6 bases and J by 2 bases, with 13 bases between the two germline ends. The germline V gene encodes CDR1 MNHEY and CDR2 SMNVEV (reference sequence). CDR3 nucleotides: TGTGCCAGCAGGTGGGCAGGGACGAACTATGGCTACACCTTC. This codes for CASRWAGTNYGYTF.

The rearrangement uses TRBV11-2 and TRBJ1-6, with D uncertain. V was trimmed by 0 bases and J by 0 bases, leaving 9 bases between them. The CDR3 consists of 17 residues. From germline, CDR1 is SGHAT and CDR2 FQNNGV. Here the CDR3 reads CASSLDGRSSYNSPLHF. CDR3 DNA: TGTGCCAGCAGCTTAGATGGCAGGAGCTCCTATAATTCACCCCTCCACTTT.

Only a few counts were recorded for this clonotype. The chain recombines TRBV27 with TRBJ1-1; D gene unclear. Trimming took 2 bases from V and 5 from J, leaving 15 bases between them. The CDR3 sequence is 15 residues long. Germline V gives CDR1 MNHEY, CDR2 SMNVEV (reference sequence). CDR3 in DNA: TGTGCCAGCAGTTTAGAATCAGTCCGAGTAACTGAAGCTTTCTTT. As protein: CASSLESVRVTEAFF.

This chain uses TRBV29-1 with TRBJ1-1; D remains unclear. Germline V gene sequence: CDR1 SQVTM, CDR2 ANQGSEA. CDR3 length: 14 amino acids. With 6 bases removed from V and 4 bases from J, the gap between germline ends came to 18 bases. CDR3 in amino acids: CSVKPAGFCTEAFF. Here the CDR3 DNA reads TGCAGCGTCAAACCGGCGGGGTTTTGCACTGAAGCTTTCTTT. Together with reference TRBV29-1 and TRBJ1-1, the CDR3 gives the full variable domain: SAVISQKPSRDICQRGTSLTIQCQVDSQVTMMFWYRQQPGQSLTLIATANQGSEATYESGFVIDKFPISRPNLTFSTLTVSNMSPEDSSIYLCSVKPAGFCTEAFFGQGTRLTVV.

This clonotype was seen repeatedly, ten times or more. The chain links TRBV20-1 to TRBJ2-7; D ambiguous. Trimming left V 4 bases short and J 3 bases short, with 7 bases between. The CDR3 totals 11 residues. Germline loops: CDR1 DFQATT, CDR2 SNEGSKA (reference sequence). CDR3 bases: TGCAGTGCTACCCTCAACTACGAGCAGTACTTC. Translation gives CSATLNYEQYF.

This clonotype occurred many times. The chain carries TRBV10-2 and TRBJ2-1; 7 bases agree with TRBD1. The ends lost 0 bases at V and 4 bases at J; junction bases unmatched: 6. CDR1 and CDR2 (germline): WSHSY, SAAADI. The CDR3 extends over 16 amino acids. The CDR3 sequence is CASSESRQGPYNEQFF. The CDR3 region has the DNA TGCGCCAGCAGTGAGTCGAGACAGGGCCCTTACAATGAGCAGTTCTTC.

A note on this clonotype: A much larger clone lies one base from this, so it may be a read error. The chain carries TRBV11-2 and TRBJ2-7, with unresolved D. The V end lost 1 base, the J end lost 7 bases, and 11 bases lay between the germline ends. This CDR3 is built from 13 residues. The germline CDR1 and CDR2 sequences are SGHAT and FQNNGV. DNA for the CDR3: TGTGCCAGCAGCTTAGGCTTCTACAATGAGCAGTACTTC. Translating gives CASSLGFYNEQYF.

Turning to this clonotype: At one end the junction does not follow the germline gene, possibly because of a read error. The chain employs TRBV7-9 and TRBJ2-3; weak D call: TRBD1 (6 bases). The CDR3 has 15 residues. Germline V gives CDR1 SEHNR, CDR2 FQNEAQ (reference sequence). CDR3 coding DNA: TGTGCTAGCAGCTTAAGGACAGAAGGCACAGATACGCAGTATTTT. This gives the protein CASSLRTEGTDTQYF.

About this clonotype: A much larger clone sits a single nucleotide away, making a read error possible. The chain recombines TRBV20-1 with TRBJ2-4, with D perhaps TRBD2 (6 bases). The V end lost 1 base, the J end lost 13 bases, and 17 bases lay between the germline ends. This CDR3 has 13 amino acids. The germline CDR1 and CDR2 sequences are DFQATT and SNEGSKA (reference sequence). This CDR3 is CSARGGRGYGQYF. The CDR3 DNA follows: TGCAGTGCTAGAGGTGGTCGGGGGTACGGGCAGTACTTC.